By its share, the clone carrying this T cell receptor (beta chain) is medium-sized. Its antigen is not known. The data derive from a study of vaccination effects on CD4 cells after COVID-19. Sequencing was performed with immunoSEQ multiplex PCR; in TCRdb, only in-frame clones are kept and a portion is missing. The data hold approximately 13,000 clones, with approximately 82% observed a single time. The ViraFEST assay expanded antigen-specific CD4+ T cells with viral peptide pools before sequencing. Scientists isolated CD4+ T cells after a roughly 10-day culture period ended. Days 3 and 7 saw half the medium replaced with IL-2 medium. The sample consisted of CD4+ T cells from PBMCs cultured with HCoV-229E spike peptides, taken before COVID-19 vaccination. The source is a human donor who received a COVID-19 vaccine.

CDR3 bases: TGCGCCAGCAGCCTAACGGAAACGGGGGGCAGGGCTGAAGCTTTCTTT. This translates into CASSLTETGGRAEAFF. The chain carries TRBV4-1 and TRBJ1-1; TRBD1 is a possible D gene (6 bases). The CDR3 covers 16 residues. Trimming removed 4 bases from V and 6 bases from J, with 21 bases in between. CDR1 and CDR2 (germline): MGHRA, YSYEKL.